The 21 T cell receptor beta chains below all came from one sample that was sequenced in a study of prognosis after radiotherapy for stage I lung cancer. Two-round multiplex PCR, the amplification method, yielded TCR beta CDR3 from genomic DNA. TRBV and TRBJ genes each had their own specific primers in first-round PCR. TCRdb re-called the multiplex PCR reads through MiXCR, storing one row per CDR3 protein. The table records some 56,000 distinct CDR3 sequences, around 27% of them present only once. Specimen: PBMCs, collected before or after stereotactic body radiation therapy (not recorded which). The receptors here all came from a donor over 45 with non-small cell lung cancer.

On this clonotype itself: At one of its ends the junction is not consistent with the germline gene, which may arise from a read error. The chain employs TRBV28 and TRBJ2-7; the D call may be TRBD1 or TRBD2 (5 bases each). CDR1 and CDR2 (germline): MDHEN, SYDVKM. This CDR3 comprises 13 residues. The CDR3 loop is CARKGTHYYEQYF. Here the CDR3 DNA reads TGTGCCAGGAAGGGGACCCACTATTACGAGCAATACTTC.

This clonotype was observed many times. The rearrangement uses TRBV30 and TRBJ1-5, with unresolved D. With 2 bases removed from V and 4 bases from J, the gap between germline ends came to 9 bases. This CDR3 has 13 residues. Looked up from germline, CDR1 is GTSNPN and CDR2 is SVGIG (reference sequence). The CDR3 protein is CAWSIQSNQPQHF. The CDR3 coding sequence is TGTGCCTGGAGTATCCAGAGTAATCAGCCCCAGCATTTT.

Regarding this clonotype: A far larger clone is only one base removed, so a read error is likely. The chain couples TRBV6-1 to TRBJ2-1; D is perhaps TRBD2 (5 bases). This CDR3 contains 16 residues. Germline CDR1 MNHNS, CDR2 SASEGT. This chain's CDR3 is CASSYSSRGLFGERFF. The CDR3 DNA reads as TGTGCCAGCAGTTATTCCTCTCGCGGGCTCTTCGGTGAGCGGTTCTTC.

Ten or more counts support this clonotype. This sequence joins TRBV5-1 and TRBJ2-1; TRBD2 matches 11 bases. V shed 7 bases and J 13 bases; nucleotides not matched to a gene: 7. The CDR3 is 12 residues long. Germline CDR1 and CDR2: SGHRS and YFSETQ. CDR3 in amino acids: CASSRTSGPQFF. The CDR3 nucleotides are TGCGCCAGCTCCCGGACTAGCGGGCCACAGTTCTTC.

This clonotype has a count of ten or more. This chain links TRBV2 with TRBJ1-6; TRBD1 matches 9 bases. This CDR3 has 18 residues. The V gene's germline CDR1 is SNHLY and CDR2 FYNNEI. Unmatched junction bases numbered 10, after V lost 7 bases and J lost 0 bases. CDR3 protein: CASIGTGPSSSYNSPLHF. The CDR3 coding sequence is TGTGCCAGCATCGGGACAGGGCCTTCAAGCTCCTATAATTCACCCCTCCACTTT.

This clonotype was recorded at least ten times. This rearrangement joins TRBV4-1 to TRBJ2-3; perhaps TRBD2 as D (6 bases). Germline V CDR1 and CDR2: MGHRA, YSYEKL. The CDR3 totals 13 residues. V dropped 4 bases and J dropped 6 bases, with 11 bases sitting between them. CDR3 region: CASSPSTSDTQYF. CDR3 in DNA: TGCGCCAGCAGCCCAAGCACTAGCGATACGCAGTATTTT.

The chain links TRBV11-3 to TRBJ2-1; 11 bases match TRBD2. Per germline, CDR1 SGHNT and CDR2 YENEEA. The CDR3 spans 15 residues. The J segment lost 13 bases and the V segment lost 2 bases, leaving 10 bases of the junction unmatched. The CDR3 loop reads CASSLNSGGAGKQFF. CDR3 coding DNA: TGTGCCAGCAGCTTAAATAGCGGGGGGGCCGGGAAACAGTTCTTC.

This clonotype was detected once. This sequence is one base from a far larger clone and is likely a read error. V is TRBV6-4 and J is TRBJ2-5; 10 nucleotides align to TRBD2. Trimming at V came to 6 bases and at J to 3 bases, leaving 7 bases not matched to a gene. CDR1 and CDR2 from the germline V gene are MRHNA and SNTAGT. The CDR3 loop spans 15 amino acids. CDR3 protein: CASSPTSGVEETQYF. The DNA for the CDR3 is TGTGCCAGCAGCCCCACTAGCGGGGTAGAAGAGACCCAGTACTTC.

This clonotype appeared many times. The chain joins TRBV18 to TRBJ2-3, with 12 bases fitting TRBD2. V shed 3 bases and J 2 bases; nucleotides not matched to a gene: 3. The CDR3 length is 16 residues. Germline loops: CDR1 KGHSH, CDR2 LQKENI. CDR3 bases: TGTGCCAGCTCACCGGGACTAGCGGGTTACACAGATACGCAGTATTTT. It is translated as CASSPGLAGYTDTQYF.

Many counts were recorded for this clonotype. CDR3 sequence reads: CAINPGGTSGNTIYF. CDR3 nucleotides: TGTGCCATCAATCCAGGAGGCACCTCTGGAAACACCATATATTTT. The chain recombines TRBV10-3 with TRBJ1-3, with no clear D. V dropped 7 bases and J dropped 0 bases, with 13 bases sitting between them. This CDR3 comprises 15 residues. Per the germline V gene, CDR1 is ENHRY and CDR2 is SYGVKD.

Of note for this clonotype: A far larger clone is one nucleotide away, so this likely arose from a read error. The CDR3 end shows no conserved phenylalanine or tryptophan, and so a read error is likely. This chain links TRBV6-4 with TRBJ1-2; D is possibly TRBD1 (5 bases). The CDR3 contains 13 residues. Germline V gene sequence: CDR1 MRHNA, CDR2 SNTAGT. Between the trimmed V and J ends, which lost 5 bases and 8 bases, there was a span of 15 bases. CDR3 protein: CASSYRTMRGYTL. CDR3 coding DNA: TGTGCCAGCAGTTACAGGACAATGAGGGGCTACACCTTA.

In the case of this clonotype: A read error may account for a junction end that differs from germline. The V and J genes are TRBV7-3 and TRBJ1-3; TRBD1 matches at 8 bases. Germline loops: CDR1 SGHTA, CDR2 FQGTGA. CDR3 size: 14 residues. The CDR3 bases are TGTGCCAGCACCCCAGGGGGCCCTGGAAACACCATATACTTT. Residues: CASTPGGPGNTIYF.

This clonotype came up many times. V is TRBV9 and J is TRBJ2-2; maybe TRBD1 (5 bases). V lost 0 bases to trimming and J lost 6 bases, with 6 bases between them. This CDR3 has 13 amino acids. Germline V gene lookup returns CDR1 SGDLS and CDR2 YYNGEE. The CDR3 DNA follows: TGTGCCAGCAGCGTAGGGGGCCCCGGGGAGCTGTTTTTT. It specifies CASSVGGPGELFF. The full variable domain, rest sourced from reference TRBV9 and TRBJ2-2, is DSGVTQTPKHLITATGQRVTLRCSPRSGDLSVYWYQQSLDQGLQFLIQYYNGEERAKGNILERFSAQQFPDLHSELNLSSLELGDSALYFCASSVGGPGELFFGEGSRLTVL.

This clonotype occurred many times. This rearrangement joins TRBV19 to TRBJ2-7, with 8 bases identical to TRBD1. Germline-derived CDR1 and CDR2 are LNHDA and SQIVND (reference sequence). There are 14 residues in the CDR3. J gave up 4 bases and V 5 bases, and 7 bases lay outside the gene matches. The CDR3 DNA reads TGTGCCAGTAGTCACCGGACAGGGCAATACGAGCAGTACTTC. Translated: CASSHRTGQYEQYF.

This clonotype occurred many times. The V call is TRBV30, the J call TRBJ1-2; D gene ambiguous. The CDR3 length is 11 residues. Germline CDR1 is GTSNPN and CDR2 is SVGIG (reference sequence). V was trimmed by 4 bases and J by 8 bases, leaving 11 bases between them. The CDR3 sequence: CAWNQRQGYTF. CDR3 bases: TGTGCCTGGAATCAACGGCAGGGCTACACCTTC.

There are many counts of this clonotype. The rearrangement joins TRBV6-1 to TRBJ1-4; D is perhaps TRBD1 (5 bases). CDR1 MNHNS and CDR2 SASEGT come from the germline V gene. V was cut by 3 bases and J by 0 bases, with 11 bases left in between. The CDR3 runs 16 residues. CDR3: CASSDPRAPTNEKLFF. CDR3 coding DNA: TGTGCCAGCAGTGACCCCAGGGCCCCAACTAATGAAAAACTGTTTTTT.

This clonotype was observed at least ten times. V is TRBV6-1 and J is TRBJ1-1; possibly TRBD1 for D (6 bases). The V gene lost 6 bases and the J gene lost 1 base, with 12 bases spanning the gap. Germline V gives CDR1 MNHNS, CDR2 SASEGT. The CDR3 contains 14 residues. The CDR3 DNA reads as TGTGCCAGCAGAGAAAGACAGGAGAACACTGAAGCTTTCTTT. Protein sequence: CASRERQENTEAFF.

This clonotype was observed many times. The chain is built from TRBV2 and TRBJ1-1; TRBD1 is a possible D gene (5 bases). Germline V gives CDR1 SNHLY, CDR2 FYNNEI. V lost 4 bases to trimming and J lost 4 bases, with 13 bases between them. The CDR3 is 14 amino acids. CDR3 nucleotide sequence: TGTGCCAGCAGTGTAGTGGGGCGTATCACTGAAGCTTTCTTT. It specifies CASSVVGRITEAFF. The whole variable domain, filled in from reference TRBV2 and TRBJ1-1, reads EPEVTQTPSHQVTQMGQEVILRCVPISNHLYFYWYRQILGQKVEFLVSFYNNEISEKSEIFDDQFSVERPDGSNFTLKIRSTKLEDSAMYFCASSVVGRITEAFFGQGTRLTVV.

Only a few counts were recorded for this clonotype. With a much larger clone just one base away, this may be a read error. The chain couples TRBV12-5 to TRBJ2-5; 8 positions agree with TRBD1. Germline V gene sequence: CDR1 LGHNT, CDR2 FRNRAP. The CDR3 extends over 16 amino acids. The V segment lost 5 bases and the J segment 1 base; nucleotides outside the gene matches: 9. The CDR3, as DNA: TGTGCTAGTGGTCTGGATGGGACAGGATTCCAAGAGACCCAGTACTTC. Its translation: CASGLDGTGFQETQYF.

In this sample, this clonotype turned up once. The rearrangement links TRBV12-3 or TRBV12-4 to TRBJ2-3; 7 bases map to TRBD2. The CDR3 consists of 18 residues. Losses at the gene ends were 5 bases for V and 0 bases for J; bases not matched to a gene: 14. CDR3: CASSRGGTTGVSTDTQYF. For the CDR3, the DNA is TGTGCCAGCAGTCGTGGCGGGACTACCGGTGTCAGCACAGATACGCAGTATTTT.

About this clonotype: A read error may explain this, as a much larger clone is one base away. The rearrangement links TRBV2 to TRBJ2-5; D gene ambiguous. The CDR3 has 14 residues. Trimming removed 8 bases from V and 2 bases from J, with 15 bases in between. Germline loops: CDR1 SNHLY, CDR2 FYNNEI. This CDR3 is CASCVSRVQETQYF. In nucleotides, the CDR3 is TGTGCCAGCTGTGTATCCAGAGTTCAAGAGACCCAGTACTTC.